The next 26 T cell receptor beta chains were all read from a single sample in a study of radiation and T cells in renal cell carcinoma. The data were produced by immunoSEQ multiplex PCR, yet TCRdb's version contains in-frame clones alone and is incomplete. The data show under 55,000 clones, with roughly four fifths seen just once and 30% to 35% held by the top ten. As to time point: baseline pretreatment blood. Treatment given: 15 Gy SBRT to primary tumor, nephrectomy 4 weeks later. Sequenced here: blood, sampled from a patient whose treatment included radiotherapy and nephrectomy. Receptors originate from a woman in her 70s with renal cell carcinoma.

The CDR3 sequence: CASSLRQYTDTQYF. The CDR3 DNA reads TGTGCCAGCAGCTTACGACAGTACACAGATACGCAGTATTTT. The chain employs TRBV7-6 and TRBJ2-3; perhaps TRBD1 as D (5 bases). Germline CDR1 reads SGHVS; CDR2 reads FNYEAQ. The CDR3 is 14 amino acids. V was clipped by 2 bases and J by 2 bases, with 8 bases between them.

The CDR3 sequence is CASSPNEVYNEQFF. CDR3 in DNA: TGCGCCAGCAGCCCCAATGAGGTTTACAATGAGCAGTTCTTC. The chain is built from TRBV5-1 and TRBJ2-1; D ambiguous. The CDR3 is 14 residues long. Germline CDR1 and CDR2: SGHRS and YFSETQ. The V end was cut by 4 bases, the J end by 4 bases, with 12 bases between.

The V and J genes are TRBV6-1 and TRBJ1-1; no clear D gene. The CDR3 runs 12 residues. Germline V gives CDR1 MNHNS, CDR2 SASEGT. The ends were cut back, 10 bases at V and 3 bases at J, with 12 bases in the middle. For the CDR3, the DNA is TGTGCCATCGGACGGCGGGACACTGAAGCTTTCTTT. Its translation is CAIGRRDTEAFF.

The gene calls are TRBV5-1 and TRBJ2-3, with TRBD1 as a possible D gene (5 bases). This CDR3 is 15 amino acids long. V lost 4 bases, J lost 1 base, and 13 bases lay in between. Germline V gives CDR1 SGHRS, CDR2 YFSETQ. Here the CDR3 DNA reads TGCGCCAGCAGCCTACAGGTTATAGGCACAGATACGCAGTATTTT. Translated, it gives CASSLQVIGTDTQYF.

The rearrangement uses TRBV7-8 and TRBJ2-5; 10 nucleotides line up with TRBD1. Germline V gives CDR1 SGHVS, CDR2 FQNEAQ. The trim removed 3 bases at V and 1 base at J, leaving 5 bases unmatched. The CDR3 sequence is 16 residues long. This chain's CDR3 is CASSFGTGAVQETQYF. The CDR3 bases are TGTGCCAGCAGCTTTGGGACAGGGGCAGTCCAAGAGACCCAGTACTTC.

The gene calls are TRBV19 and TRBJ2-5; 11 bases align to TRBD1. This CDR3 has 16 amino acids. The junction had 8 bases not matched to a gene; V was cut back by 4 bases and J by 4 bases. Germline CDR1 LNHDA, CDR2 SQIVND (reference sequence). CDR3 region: CASSRGTGGVGETQYF. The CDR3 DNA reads TGTGCCAGTAGTAGGGGGACAGGGGGAGTGGGAGAGACCCAGTACTTC.

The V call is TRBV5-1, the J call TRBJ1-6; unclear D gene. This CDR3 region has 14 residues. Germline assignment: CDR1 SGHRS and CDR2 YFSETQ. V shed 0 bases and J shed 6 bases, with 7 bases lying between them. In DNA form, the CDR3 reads TGCGCCAGCAGCTTGGGGCCTGGTAATTCACCCCTCCACTTT. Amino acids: CASSLGPGNSPLHF.

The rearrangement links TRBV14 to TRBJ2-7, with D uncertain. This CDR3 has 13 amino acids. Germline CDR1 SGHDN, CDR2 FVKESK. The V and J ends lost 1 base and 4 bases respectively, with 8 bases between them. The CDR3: CASSQVSSYEQYF. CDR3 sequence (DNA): TGTGCCAGCAGCCAAGTTTCCAGTTACGAGCAGTACTTC.

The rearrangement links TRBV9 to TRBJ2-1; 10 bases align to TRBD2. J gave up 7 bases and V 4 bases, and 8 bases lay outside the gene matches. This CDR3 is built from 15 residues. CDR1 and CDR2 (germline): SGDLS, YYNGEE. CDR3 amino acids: CASSLSGTSENEQFF. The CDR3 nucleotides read TGTGCCAGCAGCCTCTCCGGGACTAGCGAGAATGAGCAGTTCTTC.

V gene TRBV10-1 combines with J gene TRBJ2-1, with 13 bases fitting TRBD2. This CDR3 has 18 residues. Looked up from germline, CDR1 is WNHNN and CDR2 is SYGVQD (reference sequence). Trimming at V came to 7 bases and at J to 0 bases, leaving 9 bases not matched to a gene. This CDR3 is CASKKLAGGNYSYNEQFF. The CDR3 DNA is TGCGCCAGCAAAAAACTAGCGGGAGGGAACTACTCCTACAATGAGCAGTTCTTC.

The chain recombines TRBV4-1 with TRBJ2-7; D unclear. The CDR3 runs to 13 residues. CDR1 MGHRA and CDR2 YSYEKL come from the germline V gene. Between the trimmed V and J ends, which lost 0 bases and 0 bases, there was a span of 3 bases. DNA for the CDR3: TGCGCCAGCAGCCAAGATATCTCCTACGAGCAGTACTTC. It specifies CASSQDISYEQYF.

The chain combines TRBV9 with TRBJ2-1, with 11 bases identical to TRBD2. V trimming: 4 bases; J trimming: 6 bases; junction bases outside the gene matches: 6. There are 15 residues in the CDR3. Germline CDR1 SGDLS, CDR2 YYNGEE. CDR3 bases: TGTGCCAGCAGCTCGACTAGCGGGGTTCTCAATGAGCAGTTCTTC. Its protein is CASSSTSGVLNEQFF. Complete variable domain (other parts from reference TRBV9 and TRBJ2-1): DSGVTQTPKHLITATGQRVTLRCSPRSGDLSVYWYQQSLDQGLQFLIQYYNGEERAKGNILERFSAQQFPDLHSELNLSSLELGDSALYFCASSSTSGVLNEQFFGPGTRLTVL.

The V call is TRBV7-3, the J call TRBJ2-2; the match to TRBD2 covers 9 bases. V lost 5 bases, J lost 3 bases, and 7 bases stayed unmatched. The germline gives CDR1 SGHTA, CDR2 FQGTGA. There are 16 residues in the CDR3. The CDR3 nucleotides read TGTGCCAGCAGCCCCAACGTAGCGGGAGACACCGGGGAGCTGTTTTTT. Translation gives CASSPNVAGDTGELFF.

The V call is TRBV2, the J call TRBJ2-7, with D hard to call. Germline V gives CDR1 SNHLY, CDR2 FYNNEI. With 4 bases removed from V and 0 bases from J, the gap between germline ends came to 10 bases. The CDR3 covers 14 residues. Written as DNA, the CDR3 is TGTGCCAGCAGTGTAGGGCAGAGCTCCTACGAGCAGTACTTC. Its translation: CASSVGQSSYEQYF. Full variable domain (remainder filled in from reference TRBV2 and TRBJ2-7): EPEVTQTPSHQVTQMGQEVILRCVPISNHLYFYWYRQILGQKVEFLVSFYNNEISEKSEIFDDQFSVERPDGSNFTLKIRSTKLEDSAMYFCASSVGQSSYEQYFGPGTRLTVT.

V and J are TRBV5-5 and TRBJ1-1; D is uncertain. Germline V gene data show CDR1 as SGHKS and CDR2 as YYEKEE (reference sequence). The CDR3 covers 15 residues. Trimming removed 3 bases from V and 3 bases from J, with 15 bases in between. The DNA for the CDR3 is TGTGCCAGCAGCTCAGTCGATCCGGGGTACACTGAAGCTTTCTTT. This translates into CASSSVDPGYTEAFF.

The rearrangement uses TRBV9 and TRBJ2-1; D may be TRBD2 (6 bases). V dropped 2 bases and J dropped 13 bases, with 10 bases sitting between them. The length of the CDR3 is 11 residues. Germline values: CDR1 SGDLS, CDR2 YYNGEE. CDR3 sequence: CASSVRDFQFF. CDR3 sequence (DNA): TGTGCCAGCAGCGTCCGGGACTTCCAGTTCTTC.

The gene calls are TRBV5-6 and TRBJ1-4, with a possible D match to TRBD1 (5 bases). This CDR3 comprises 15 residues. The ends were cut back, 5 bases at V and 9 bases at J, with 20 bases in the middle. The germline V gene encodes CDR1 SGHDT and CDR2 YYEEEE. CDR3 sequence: CASRARRDPGKKLFF. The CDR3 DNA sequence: TGTGCCAGCAGGGCCCGTCGGGACCCGGGGAAAAAACTGTTTTTT.

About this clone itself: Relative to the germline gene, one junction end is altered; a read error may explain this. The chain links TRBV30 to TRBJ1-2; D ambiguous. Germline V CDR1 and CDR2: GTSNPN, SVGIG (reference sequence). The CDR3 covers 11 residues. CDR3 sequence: CAWTTTILPSF. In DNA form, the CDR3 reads TGTGCCTGGACCACGACTATTCTCCCTAGCTTC.

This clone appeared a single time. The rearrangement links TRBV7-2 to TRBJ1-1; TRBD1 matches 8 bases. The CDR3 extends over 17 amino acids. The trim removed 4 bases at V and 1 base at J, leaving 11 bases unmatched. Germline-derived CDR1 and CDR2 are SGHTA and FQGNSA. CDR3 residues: CASSSRLQGGANTEAFF. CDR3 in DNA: TGTGCCAGCAGCTCGCGATTACAGGGGGGTGCGAACACTGAAGCTTTCTTT.

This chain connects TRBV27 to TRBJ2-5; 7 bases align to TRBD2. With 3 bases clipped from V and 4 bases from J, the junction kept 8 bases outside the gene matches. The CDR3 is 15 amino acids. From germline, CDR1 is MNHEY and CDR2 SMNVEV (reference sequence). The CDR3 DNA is TGTGCCAGCAGTTTTCGAGGACTAGGGGCAGAGACCCAGTACTTC. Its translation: CASSFRGLGAETQYF.

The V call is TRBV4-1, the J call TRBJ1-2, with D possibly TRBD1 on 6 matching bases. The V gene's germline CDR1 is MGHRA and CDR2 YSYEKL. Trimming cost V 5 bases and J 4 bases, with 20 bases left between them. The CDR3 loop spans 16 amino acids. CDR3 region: CASSSSRGAIIYGYTF. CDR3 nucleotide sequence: TGCGCCAGCAGCTCATCTAGGGGGGCAATTATCTATGGCTACACCTTC.

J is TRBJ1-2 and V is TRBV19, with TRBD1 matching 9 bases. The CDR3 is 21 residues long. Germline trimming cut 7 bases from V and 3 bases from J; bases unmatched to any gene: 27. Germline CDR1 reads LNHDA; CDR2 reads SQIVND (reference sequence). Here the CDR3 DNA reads TGTGCCAGTAAGGTCACGATAACTTACGGGGACAGGGAAGACAGAGACTATGGCTACACCTTC. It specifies CASKVTITYGDREDRDYGYTF.

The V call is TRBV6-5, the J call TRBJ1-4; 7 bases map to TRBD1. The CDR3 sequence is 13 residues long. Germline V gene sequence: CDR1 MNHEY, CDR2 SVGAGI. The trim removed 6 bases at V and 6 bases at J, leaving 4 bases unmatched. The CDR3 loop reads CASSGTGDEKLFF. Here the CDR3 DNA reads TGTGCCAGCAGCGGAACAGGGGATGAAAAACTGTTTTTT.

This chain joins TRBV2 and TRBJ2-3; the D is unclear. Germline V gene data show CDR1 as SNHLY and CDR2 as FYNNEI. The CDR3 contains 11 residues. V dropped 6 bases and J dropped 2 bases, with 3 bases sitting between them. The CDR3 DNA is TGTGCCAGCAGATACACAGATACGCAGTATTTT. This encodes CASRYTDTQYF.

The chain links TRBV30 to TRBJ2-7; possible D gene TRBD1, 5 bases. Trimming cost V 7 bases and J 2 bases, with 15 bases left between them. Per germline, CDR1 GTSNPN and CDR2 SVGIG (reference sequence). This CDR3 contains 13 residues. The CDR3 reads CALGFRQTYEQYF. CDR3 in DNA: TGTGCCTTGGGGTTTAGACAGACCTACGAGCAGTACTTC.

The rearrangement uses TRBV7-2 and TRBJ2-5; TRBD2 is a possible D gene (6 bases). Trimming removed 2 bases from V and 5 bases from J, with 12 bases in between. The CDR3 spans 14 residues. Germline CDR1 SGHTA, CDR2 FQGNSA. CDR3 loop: CASSLSGLRETQYF. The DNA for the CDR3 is TGTGCCAGCAGCTTATCGGGACTCCGGGAGACCCAGTACTTC.